These T cell receptor beta chains were read from a single sample in a study of shared clonotypes between healthy human individuals. TCRdb keeps only in-frame clones here, not all; method: immunoSEQ multiplex PCR. The sample lists more than 900,000 clones, about 84% occurring once. Sequenced input: memory CD4+ T cells from PBMCs. Receptor source: a man aged 18-30 years in good health. Some clones in this sample may be carry-over from other donors' samples. CDR3s include the opening cysteine and the closing phenylalanine or tryptophan. Fields, in order: V gene, clone size, D gene, J gene, CDR3 protein, CDR3 DNA. A D gene is named only where the DNA matches it firmly. Not every row has a clone size; where given, it reads once, few, many or a size class.

v_call: TRBV5-3
clone_size: NA
d_call: NA
j_call: TRBJ2-4
cdr3_aa: CARSLVRGEGHIQYF
cdr3_nt: TGTGCCAGAAGCTTGGTAAGGGGAGAGGGGCACATTCAGTACTTC

v_call: TRBV7-3
clone_size: NA
d_call: TRBD1
j_call: TRBJ1-1
cdr3_aa: CASRRDSLNTEAFF
cdr3_nt: TGTGCCAGCAGGCGGGACAGCCTGAACACTGAAGCTTTCTTT

v_call: TRBV29-1
clone_size: NA
d_call: TRBD1
j_call: TRBJ2-2
cdr3_aa: CSVGAGGLTGELFF
cdr3_nt: TGCAGCGTTGGTGCAGGGGGCCTCACCGGGGAGCTGTTTTTT

v_call: TRBV5-4
clone_size: NA
d_call: NA
j_call: TRBJ1-2
cdr3_aa: CASSLSAGWDGYTF
cdr3_nt: TGTGCCAGCAGCTTAAGTGCAGGGTGGGATGGCTACACCTTC

v_call: TRBV18
clone_size: NA
d_call: NA
j_call: TRBJ1-1
cdr3_aa: CASSLRLNTEAFF
cdr3_nt: TGTGCCAGCTCACTCCGGTTGAACACTGAAGCTTTCTTT

v_call: TRBV7-9
clone_size: NA
d_call: NA
j_call: TRBJ1-1
cdr3_aa: CASAVMNTEAFF
cdr3_nt: TGTGCCAGCGCAGTTATGAACACTGAAGCTTTCTTT

v_call: TRBV28
clone_size: NA
d_call: NA
j_call: TRBJ1-3
cdr3_aa: CASSSRGQGNTIYF
cdr3_nt: TGTGCCAGCAGTTCGCGTGGACAGGGAAACACCATATATTTT

v_call: TRBV6-1
clone_size: NA
d_call: NA
j_call: TRBJ1-3
cdr3_aa: CASSERTLGNTIYF
cdr3_nt: TGTGCCAGCAGTGAAAGGACACTTGGAAACACCATATATTTT

v_call: TRBV7-2
clone_size: NA
d_call: NA
j_call: TRBJ2-7
cdr3_aa: CASSIGSEQYF
cdr3_nt: TGTGCCAGCAGCATCGGCAGCGAGCAGTACTTC

v_call: TRBV2
clone_size: NA
d_call: TRBD2
j_call: TRBJ2-7
cdr3_aa: CASSEAASGSYEQYF
cdr3_nt: TGTGCCAGCAGTGAAGCTGCTAGCGGGAGCTACGAGCAGTACTTC

v_call: TRBV4-1
clone_size: NA
d_call: NA
j_call: TRBJ2-5
cdr3_aa: CASRRDGRGETQYF
cdr3_nt: TGCGCCAGCAGACGGGACGGTCGGGGCGAGACCCAGTACTTC

v_call: TRBV7-8
clone_size: NA
d_call: TRBD2
j_call: TRBJ2-7
cdr3_aa: CASRASGTSVYEQYF
cdr3_nt: TGTGCCAGCAGAGCCTCGGGGACTAGCGTGTACGAGCAGTACTTC

v_call: TRBV12-5
clone_size: NA
d_call: NA
j_call: TRBJ2-1
cdr3_aa: CASGKGQVNEQFF
cdr3_nt: TGTGCTAGTGGCAAAGGTCAGGTCAATGAGCAGTTCTTC

v_call: TRBV5-4
clone_size: NA
d_call: NA
j_call: TRBJ2-1
cdr3_aa: CASSPYGVSSYNEQFF
cdr3_nt: TGTGCCAGCAGCCCCTACGGGGTCAGCTCCTACAATGAGCAGTTCTTC

v_call: TRBV7-9
clone_size: few
d_call: TRBD1
j_call: TRBJ1-2
cdr3_aa: CASSSTGTGGFRYGYTF
cdr3_nt: TGTGCCAGCAGCTCCACGGGGACAGGGGGCTTCCGCTATGGCTACACCTTC

v_call: TRBV25-1
clone_size: many
d_call: NA
j_call: TRBJ1-1
cdr3_aa: CASSEVGNTEAFF
cdr3_nt: TGTGCCAGCAGTGAAGTGGGGAACACTGAAGCTTTCTTT

v_call: TRBV19
clone_size: NA
d_call: TRBD1
j_call: TRBJ1-1
cdr3_aa: CASGDSRGGTEAFF
cdr3_nt: TGTGCCAGTGGGGACAGCCGGGGTGGGACTGAAGCTTTCTTT

v_call: TRBV6-1
clone_size: NA
d_call: TRBD1
j_call: TRBJ1-3
cdr3_aa: CASSRTGGLNTIYF
cdr3_nt: TGTGCCAGCAGTAGGACAGGGGGCCTGAACACCATATATTTT

v_call: TRBV20-1
clone_size: NA
d_call: TRBD2
j_call: TRBJ2-7
cdr3_aa: CSAPTSGPLHF
cdr3_nt: TGCAGTGCCCCGACTAGCGGGCCCCTCCACTTC

v_call: TRBV6-1
clone_size: NA
d_call: TRBD2
j_call: TRBJ2-7
cdr3_aa: CASRTSGTYEQYF
cdr3_nt: TGTGCCAGCAGGACTAGCGGAACCTACGAGCAGTACTTC

v_call: TRBV28
clone_size: NA
d_call: NA
j_call: TRBJ1-1
cdr3_aa: CASSHRGQGNTEAFF
cdr3_nt: TGTGCCAGCAGTCACCGGGGGCAGGGGAACACTGAAGCTTTCTTT

v_call: TRBV11-3
clone_size: few
d_call: TRBD2
j_call: TRBJ2-1
cdr3_aa: CASSGASGSYNEQFF
cdr3_nt: TGTGCCAGCAGTGGGGCTAGCGGGAGCTACAATGAGCAGTTCTTC

v_call: TRBV18
clone_size: NA
d_call: TRBD1
j_call: TRBJ2-5
cdr3_aa: CASSSTPGTGGLETQYF
cdr3_nt: TGTGCCAGCTCAAGTACACCCGGGACAGGGGGCTTAGAGACCCAGTACTTC

v_call: TRBV5-1
clone_size: NA
d_call: TRBD1
j_call: TRBJ1-1
cdr3_aa: CASSSGPRGSNTEAFF
cdr3_nt: TGCGCCAGCAGCTCGGGTCCCAGGGGGAGTAACACTGAAGCTTTCTTT

v_call: TRBV28
clone_size: NA
d_call: NA
j_call: TRBJ2-7
cdr3_aa: CASSNTPQGPYEQYF
cdr3_nt: TGTGCCAGCAGTAACACCCCCCAGGGTCCCTACGAGCAGTACTTC

v_call: TRBV6-5
clone_size: NA
d_call: NA
j_call: TRBJ1-6
cdr3_aa: CASSYWAWDNSPLHF
cdr3_nt: TGTGCCAGCAGTTACTGGGCGTGGGATAATTCACCCCTCCACTTT

v_call: TRBV7-3
clone_size: NA
d_call: TRBD1
j_call: TRBJ1-1
cdr3_aa: CASSSAGTENTEAFF
cdr3_nt: TGTGCCAGCAGCTCCGCCGGGACAGAGAACACTGAAGCTTTCTTT

v_call: TRBV5-4
clone_size: NA
d_call: NA
j_call: TRBJ2-7
cdr3_aa: CASSPRPSLHEQYF
cdr3_nt: TGTGCCAGCAGCCCTAGGCCTAGCCTCCACGAGCAGTACTTC

v_call: TRBV28
clone_size: NA
d_call: NA
j_call: TRBJ1-5
cdr3_aa: CASTPAGSPQPQHF
cdr3_nt: TGTGCCAGCACCCCCGCGGGGAGTCCTCAGCCCCAGCATTTT

v_call: TRBV27
clone_size: NA
d_call: NA
j_call: TRBJ1-1
cdr3_aa: CASSLVWADAIAFF
cdr3_nt: TGTGCCAGCAGTTTAGTGTGGGCCGACGCGATCGCTTTCTTT

v_call: TRBV27
clone_size: NA
d_call: NA
j_call: TRBJ2-5
cdr3_aa: CASSSYVGVGETGTQYF
cdr3_nt: TGTGCCAGCAGTTCGTACGTGGGGGTAGGAGAGACAGGGACCCAGTACTTC

v_call: TRBV7-2
clone_size: NA
d_call: NA
j_call: TRBJ2-7
cdr3_aa: CASSLTAVTYEQYF
cdr3_nt: TGTGCCAGCAGCTTAACCGCGGTAACCTACGAGCAGTACTTC

v_call: TRBV5-6
clone_size: NA
d_call: TRBD1
j_call: TRBJ2-5
cdr3_aa: CASSSGQVGETQYF
cdr3_nt: TGTGCCAGCAGCTCCGGACAGGTCGGCGAGACCCAGTACTTC

v_call: TRBV13
clone_size: NA
d_call: TRBD2
j_call: TRBJ2-7
cdr3_aa: CASSATESGRVPSYEQYF
cdr3_nt: TGTGCCAGCAGCGCCACCGAGAGCGGGAGGGTCCCCTCCTACGAGCAGTACTTC

v_call: TRBV7-9
clone_size: NA
d_call: NA
j_call: TRBJ2-1
cdr3_aa: CASSLEGSGDEQFF
cdr3_nt: TGTGCCAGCAGCTTAGAAGGTAGCGGCGATGAGCAGTTCTTC

v_call: TRBV28
clone_size: NA
d_call: NA
j_call: TRBJ1-3
cdr3_aa: CASSLSNTIYF
cdr3_nt: TGTGCCAGCAGTTTGAGCAACACCATATATTTT

v_call: TRBV7-2
clone_size: NA
d_call: NA
j_call: TRBJ2-5
cdr3_aa: CASSLQANQETQYF
cdr3_nt: TGTGCCAGCAGCTTGCAGGCCAACCAAGAGACCCAGTACTTC

v_call: TRBV29-1
clone_size: NA
d_call: NA
j_call: TRBJ2-2
cdr3_aa: CSGQGLTGGGELFF
cdr3_nt: TGCAGCGGTCAAGGGCTTACCGGAGGCGGGGAGCTGTTTTTT

v_call: TRBV5-4
clone_size: NA
d_call: NA
j_call: TRBJ2-7
cdr3_aa: CASSYNGAKPYEQYF
cdr3_nt: TGTGCCAGCAGCTACAATGGGGCTAAGCCCTACGAGCAGTACTTC

v_call: TRBV6-5
clone_size: NA
d_call: NA
j_call: TRBJ2-1
cdr3_aa: CASSYVPNNEQFF
cdr3_nt: TGTGCCAGCAGTTACGTTCCGAACAATGAGCAGTTCTTC

v_call: TRBV2
clone_size: NA
d_call: TRBD1
j_call: TRBJ1-4
cdr3_aa: CASRSRGQGRLYEKLFF
cdr3_nt: TGTGCCAGTAGAAGTAGGGGACAGGGCCGTCTTTATGAAAAACTGTTTTTT

v_call: TRBV9
clone_size: NA
d_call: NA
j_call: TRBJ2-3
cdr3_aa: CASSVVWGTDTQYF
cdr3_nt: TGTGCCAGCAGCGTAGTATGGGGCACAGATACGCAGTATTTT

v_call: TRBV6-6
clone_size: NA
d_call: NA
j_call: TRBJ1-1
cdr3_aa: CASSTRAEAFF
cdr3_nt: TGTGCCAGCAGCACCAGGGCTGAAGCTTTCTTT

v_call: TRBV5-1
clone_size: NA
d_call: NA
j_call: TRBJ1-1
cdr3_aa: CASSSGHGTEAFF
cdr3_nt: TGCGCCAGCAGCAGTGGGCACGGCACTGAAGCTTTCTTT

v_call: TRBV9
clone_size: NA
d_call: TRBD2
j_call: TRBJ2-1
cdr3_aa: CASSVTQGRSGRAGNEQFF
cdr3_nt: TGTGCCAGCAGCGTTACGCAGGGTCGTAGCGGGAGGGCGGGCAATGAGCAGTTCTTC

v_call: TRBV28
clone_size: NA
d_call: NA
j_call: TRBJ1-1
cdr3_aa: CASSPLVTEAFF
cdr3_nt: TGTGCCAGCAGTCCCCTCGTGACTGAAGCTTTCTTT

v_call: TRBV28
clone_size: once
d_call: NA
j_call: TRBJ1-5
cdr3_aa: CASTPGMGTRGSGNQPQHF
cdr3_nt: TGTGCCAGCACCCCGGGGATGGGAACGAGGGGCAGCGGCAATCAGCCCCAGCATTTT

v_call: TRBV28
clone_size: NA
d_call: NA
j_call: TRBJ1-2
cdr3_aa: CASSPPRGGYTF
cdr3_nt: TGTGCCAGCAGTCCCCCTCGGGGAGGCTACACCTTC

v_call: TRBV9
clone_size: NA
d_call: NA
j_call: TRBJ2-2
cdr3_aa: CASSVLGTNTGELFF
cdr3_nt: TGTGCCAGCAGCGTGTTAGGTACGAACACCGGGGAGCTGTTTTTT

v_call: TRBV5-1
clone_size: NA
d_call: TRBD1
j_call: TRBJ2-3
cdr3_aa: CASSGTQGDTQYF
cdr3_nt: TGCGCCAGCAGCGGTACACAGGGGGATACGCAGTATTTT

v_call: TRBV28
clone_size: many
d_call: TRBD1
j_call: TRBJ1-1
cdr3_aa: CASSLWGSGGRTTEAFF
cdr3_nt: TGTGCCAGCAGTTTATGGGGGTCAGGGGGACGCACCACTGAAGCTTTCTTT

v_call: TRBV25-1
clone_size: NA
d_call: NA
j_call: TRBJ1-1
cdr3_aa: CASSIAGTEQAFF
cdr3_nt: TGTGCCAGCAGTATTGCCGGGACGGAGCAAGCTTTCTTT

v_call: TRBV6-5
clone_size: NA
d_call: NA
j_call: TRBJ1-1
cdr3_aa: CAGGGRAFADTEAFF
cdr3_nt: TGTGCCGGGGGGGGTCGAGCGTTCGCGGACACTGAAGCTTTCTTT

v_call: TRBV2
clone_size: NA
d_call: TRBD2
j_call: TRBJ2-7
cdr3_aa: CASRTSGSTYEQYF
cdr3_nt: TGTGCCAGCAGGACTAGCGGGTCTACCTACGAGCAGTACTTC

v_call: TRBV4-2
clone_size: many
d_call: NA
j_call: TRBJ1-5
cdr3_aa: CASSQDGQPQHF
cdr3_nt: TGTGCCAGCAGCCAAGACGGGCAGCCCCAGCATTTT

v_call: TRBV5-6
clone_size: once
d_call: TRBD2
j_call: TRBJ2-1
cdr3_aa: CASSGVGTSGKNEQFF
cdr3_nt: TGTGCCAGCAGCGGGGTGGGCACTAGCGGAAAAAATGAGCAGTTCTTC

v_call: TRBV5-4
clone_size: once
d_call: NA
j_call: TRBJ2-2
cdr3_aa: CASSPGTGTGELFF
cdr3_nt: TGTGCCAGCAGCCCCGGGACGGGGACCGGGGAGCTGTTTTTT

v_call: TRBV10-3
clone_size: NA
d_call: TRBD1
j_call: TRBJ2-2
cdr3_aa: CAISPDRANTGELFF
cdr3_nt: TGTGCCATCAGCCCGGACAGGGCGAACACCGGGGAGCTGTTTTTT